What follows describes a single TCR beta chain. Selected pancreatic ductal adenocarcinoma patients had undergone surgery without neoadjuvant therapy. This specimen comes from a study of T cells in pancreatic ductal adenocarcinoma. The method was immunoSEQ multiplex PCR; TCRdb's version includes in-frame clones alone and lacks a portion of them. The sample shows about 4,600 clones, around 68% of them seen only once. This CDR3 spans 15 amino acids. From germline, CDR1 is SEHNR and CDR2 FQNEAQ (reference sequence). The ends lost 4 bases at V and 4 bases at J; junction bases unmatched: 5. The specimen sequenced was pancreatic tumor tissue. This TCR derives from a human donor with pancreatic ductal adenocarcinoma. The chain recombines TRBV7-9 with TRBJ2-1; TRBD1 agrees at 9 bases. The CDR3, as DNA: TGTGCCAGCAGCTCGGGACAGGGTAATTACAATGAGCAGTTCTTC. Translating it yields CASSSGQGNYNEQFF. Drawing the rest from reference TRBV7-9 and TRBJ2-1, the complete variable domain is DTGVSQNPRHKITKRGQNVTFRCDPISEHNRLYWYRQTLGQGPEFLTYFQNEAQLEKSRLLSDRFSAERPKGSFSTLEIQRTEQGDSAMYLCASSSGQGNYNEQFFGPGTRLTVL.